This T cell receptor (beta chain) was documented in a study of Graves' ophthalmopathy and Graves' hyperthyroidism. Study-wide points: In blood, most expanded thyroid clonotypes above 0.001 frequency were also detected.

This clonotype occurred a few times. Its target is unknown. Transcripts of RNA were the source for amplifying TCR beta CDR3 regions. The library came from an HTBI-primed first-round RT-PCR and a second-round multiplex PCR. MiXCR, run by TCRdb on the multiplex PCR reads, gives a single entry per CDR3 protein. The data contain approximately 540,000 distinct CDR3 sequences, roughly 39% of them singletons. The CDR3 length is 14 residues. Per the germline V gene, CDR1 is KGHSH and CDR2 is LQKENI. V was trimmed by 2 bases and J by 5 bases, leaving 10 bases between them. This TCR was sampled from an adult man with Graves' hyperthyroidism. What was sequenced was peripheral blood or thyroid tissue (not recorded which). This sequence joins TRBV18 and TRBJ1-5; D remains ambiguous. The CDR3 DNA follows: TGTGCCAGCTCACCAATGACTGTTGATCAGCCCCAGCATTTT. It encodes CASSPMTVDQPQHF.